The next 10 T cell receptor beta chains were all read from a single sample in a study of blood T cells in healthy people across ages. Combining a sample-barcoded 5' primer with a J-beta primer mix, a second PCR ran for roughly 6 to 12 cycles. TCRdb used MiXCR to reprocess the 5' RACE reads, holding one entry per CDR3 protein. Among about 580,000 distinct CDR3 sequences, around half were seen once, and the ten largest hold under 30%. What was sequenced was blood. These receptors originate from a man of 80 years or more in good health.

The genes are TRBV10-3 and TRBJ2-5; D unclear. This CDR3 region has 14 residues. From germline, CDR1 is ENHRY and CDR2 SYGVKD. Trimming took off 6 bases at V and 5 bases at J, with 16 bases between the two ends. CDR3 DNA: TGTGCCATCAGCCGGAATACGCAGGTGGAGACCCAGTACTTC. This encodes CAISRNTQVETQYF.

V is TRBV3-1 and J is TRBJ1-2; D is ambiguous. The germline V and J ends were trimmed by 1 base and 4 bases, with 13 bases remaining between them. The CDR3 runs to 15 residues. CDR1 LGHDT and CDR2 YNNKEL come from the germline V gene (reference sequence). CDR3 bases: TGTGCCAGCAGCCAAGTTGGTTGGAGGTCCTATGGCTACACCTTC. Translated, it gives CASSQVGWRSYGYTF.

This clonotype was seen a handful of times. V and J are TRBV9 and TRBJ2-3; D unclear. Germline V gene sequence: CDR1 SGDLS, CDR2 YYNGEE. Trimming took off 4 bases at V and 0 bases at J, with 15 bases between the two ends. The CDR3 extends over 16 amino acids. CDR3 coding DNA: TGTGCCAGCAGCATTCACGACTCGACAAGCACAGATACGCAGTATTTT. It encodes CASSIHDSTSTDTQYF.

The DNA for the CDR3 is TGCAGTCCCCCGGGACAGGGGAACACTGAAGCTTTCTTT. Its protein is CSPPGQGNTEAFF. V is TRBV20-1 and J is TRBJ1-1, with 9 positions matching TRBD1. CDR3 length equals 13 residues. J was trimmed by 1 base and V by 8 bases; bases with no gene match: 5. CDR1 DFQATT and CDR2 SNEGSKA come from the germline V gene (reference sequence).

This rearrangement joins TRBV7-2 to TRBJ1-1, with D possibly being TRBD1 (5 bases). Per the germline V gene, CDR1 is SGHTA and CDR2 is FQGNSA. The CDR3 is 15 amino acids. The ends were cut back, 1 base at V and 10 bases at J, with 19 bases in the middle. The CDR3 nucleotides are TGTGCCAGCAGCTTAGGGCCAGGGTTAGAATCGGGAGCTTTCTTT. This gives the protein CASSLGPGLESGAFF.

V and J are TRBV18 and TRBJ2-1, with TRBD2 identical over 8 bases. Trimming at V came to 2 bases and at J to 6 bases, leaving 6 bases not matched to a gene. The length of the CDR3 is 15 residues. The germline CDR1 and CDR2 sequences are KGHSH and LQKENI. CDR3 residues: CASSPSGGRGNEQFF. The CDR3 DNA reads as TGTGCCAGCTCACCAAGCGGGGGAAGGGGCAATGAGCAGTTCTTC.

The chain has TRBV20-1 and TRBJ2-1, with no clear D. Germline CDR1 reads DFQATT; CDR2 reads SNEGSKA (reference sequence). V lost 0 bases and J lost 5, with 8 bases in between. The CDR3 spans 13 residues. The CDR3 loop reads CSARDSPDNEQFF. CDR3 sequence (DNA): TGCAGTGCTAGAGATTCTCCCGACAATGAGCAGTTCTTC.

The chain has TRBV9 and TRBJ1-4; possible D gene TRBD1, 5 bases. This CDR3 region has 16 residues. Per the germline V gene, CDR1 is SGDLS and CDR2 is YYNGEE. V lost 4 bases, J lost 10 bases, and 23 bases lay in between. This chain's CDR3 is CASSPQGVREGGKLFF. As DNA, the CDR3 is TGTGCCAGCAGCCCCCAGGGCGTCAGGGAAGGAGGAAAACTGTTTTTT. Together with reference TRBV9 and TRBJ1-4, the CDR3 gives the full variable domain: DSGVTQTPKHLITATGQRVTLRCSPRSGDLSVYWYQQSLDQGLQFLIQYYNGEERAKGNILERFSAQQFPDLHSELNLSSLELGDSALYFCASSPQGVREGGKLFFGSGTQLSVL.

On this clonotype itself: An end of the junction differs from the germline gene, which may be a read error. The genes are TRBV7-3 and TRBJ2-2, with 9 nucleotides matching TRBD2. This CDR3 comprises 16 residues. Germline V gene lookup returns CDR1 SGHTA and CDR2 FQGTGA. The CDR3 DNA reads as TGTGCCAACAGCCTCCCTAGCGGGGCTAACACCGGGGAGCTGTTTTTT. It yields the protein CANSLPSGANTGELFF. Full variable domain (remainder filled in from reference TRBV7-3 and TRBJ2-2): GAGVSQTPSNKVTEKGKYVELRCDPISGHTALYWYRQSLGQGPEFLIYFQGTGAADDSGLPNDRFFAVRPEGSVSTLKIQRTERGDSAVYLCANSLPSGANTGELFFGEGSRLTVL.

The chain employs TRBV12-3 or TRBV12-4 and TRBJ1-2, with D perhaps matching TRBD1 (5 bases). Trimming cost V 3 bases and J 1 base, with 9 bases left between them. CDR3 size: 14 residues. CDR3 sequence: CASSLGPNNYGYTF. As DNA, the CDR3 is TGTGCCAGCAGTTTGGGACCCAATAACTATGGCTACACCTTC.